This T cell receptor (beta chain) derives from a study of CD8 T cells in Susac syndrome. Only one count was recorded for this clonotype. Blood CD8+ and CD4+ T cells underwent high-throughput TCR beta sequencing. The multiple sclerosis controls were treatment-naive patients, and their relapsing-remitting disease was stable or active. Losses at the gene ends were 4 bases for V and 4 bases for J; bases not matched to a gene: 8. The CDR3 runs 16 residues. The germline CDR1 and CDR2 sequences are SGHVS and FNYEAQ. The authors reverse transcribed roughly 0.5 to 1 ug RNA with random hexamers. TCRdb itself ran the immunoSEQ multiplex PCR reads through MiXCR, one entry per CDR3 protein. The sample includes some 200,000 distinct CDR3 sequences, approximately 95% of them seen just once.

This receptor was obtained from a human donor with multiple sclerosis. Source material: CD4+ T cells from PBMCs. The chain employs TRBV7-6 and TRBJ2-1, with 9 positions matching TRBD1. DNA for the CDR3: TGTGCCAGCAGCTCAACTCCGGGACAGGGATACAATGAGCAGTTCTTC. This encodes CASSSTPGQGYNEQFF.